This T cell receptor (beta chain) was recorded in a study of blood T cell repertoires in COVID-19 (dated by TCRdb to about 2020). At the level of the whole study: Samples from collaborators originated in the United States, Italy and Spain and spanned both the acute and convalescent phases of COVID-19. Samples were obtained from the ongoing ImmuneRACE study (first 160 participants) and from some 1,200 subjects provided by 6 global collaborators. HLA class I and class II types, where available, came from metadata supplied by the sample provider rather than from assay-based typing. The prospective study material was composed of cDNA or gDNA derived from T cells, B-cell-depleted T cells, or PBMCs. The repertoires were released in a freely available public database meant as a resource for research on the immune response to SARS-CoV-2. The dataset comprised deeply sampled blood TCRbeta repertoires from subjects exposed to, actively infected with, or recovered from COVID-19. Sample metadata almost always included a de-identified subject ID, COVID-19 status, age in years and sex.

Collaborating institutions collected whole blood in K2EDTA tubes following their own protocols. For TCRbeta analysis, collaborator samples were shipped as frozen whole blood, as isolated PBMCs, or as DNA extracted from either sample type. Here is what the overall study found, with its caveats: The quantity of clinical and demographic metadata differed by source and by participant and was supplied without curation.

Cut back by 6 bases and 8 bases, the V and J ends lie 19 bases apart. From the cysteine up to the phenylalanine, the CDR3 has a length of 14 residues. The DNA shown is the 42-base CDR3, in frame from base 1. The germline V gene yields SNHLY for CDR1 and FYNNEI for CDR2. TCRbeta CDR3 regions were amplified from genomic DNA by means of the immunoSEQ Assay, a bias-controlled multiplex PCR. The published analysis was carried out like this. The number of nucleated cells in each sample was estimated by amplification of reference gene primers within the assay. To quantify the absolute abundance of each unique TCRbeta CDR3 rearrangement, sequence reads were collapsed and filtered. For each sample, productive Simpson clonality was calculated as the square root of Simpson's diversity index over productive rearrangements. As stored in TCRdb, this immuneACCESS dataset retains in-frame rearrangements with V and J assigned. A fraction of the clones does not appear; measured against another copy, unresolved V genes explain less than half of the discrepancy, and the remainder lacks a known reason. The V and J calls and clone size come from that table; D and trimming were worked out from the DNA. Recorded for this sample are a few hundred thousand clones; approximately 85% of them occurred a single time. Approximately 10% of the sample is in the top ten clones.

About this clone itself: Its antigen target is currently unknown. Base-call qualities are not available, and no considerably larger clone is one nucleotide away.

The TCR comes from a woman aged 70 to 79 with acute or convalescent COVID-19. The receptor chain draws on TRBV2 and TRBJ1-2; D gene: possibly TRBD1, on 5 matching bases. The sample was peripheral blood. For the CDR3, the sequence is CASSGPPRGGGYTF. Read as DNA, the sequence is TGTGCCAGCAGCGGGCCTCCAAGGGGAGGAGGCTACACCTTC.